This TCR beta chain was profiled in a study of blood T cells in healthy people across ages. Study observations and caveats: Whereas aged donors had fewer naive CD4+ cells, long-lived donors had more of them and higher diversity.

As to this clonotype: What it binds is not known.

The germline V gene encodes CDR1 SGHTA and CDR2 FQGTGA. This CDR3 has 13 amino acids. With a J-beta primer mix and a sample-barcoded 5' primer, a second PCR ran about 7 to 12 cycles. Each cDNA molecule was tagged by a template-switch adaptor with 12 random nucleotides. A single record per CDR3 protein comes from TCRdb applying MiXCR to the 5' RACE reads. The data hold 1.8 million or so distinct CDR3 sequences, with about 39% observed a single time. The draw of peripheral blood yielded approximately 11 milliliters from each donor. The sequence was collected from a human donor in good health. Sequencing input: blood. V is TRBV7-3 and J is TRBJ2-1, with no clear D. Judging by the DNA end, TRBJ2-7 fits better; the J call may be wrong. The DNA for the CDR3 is TGTGCCAGCAGCTTAGAGGTCTTTGGGGAGCAGTACTTC. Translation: CASSLEVFGEQYF.